This T cell receptor beta chain was recovered during a study of T cell responses to AZD1222 COVID-19 vaccine. Broader study findings: None of the repertoires were sampled until the peak T cell response had passed.

CDR3 length equals 13 residues. Germline CDR1 is SGHTA and CDR2 is FQGTGA. With 0 bases removed from V and 9 bases from J, the gap between germline ends came to 9 bases. Assay used: immunoSEQ multiplex PCR; TCRdb lists only in-frame clones, some missing. The sample holds 97,000 or so clones; 84% are singletons and the top ten take about a sixth. On this clone: Its antigen is as yet unknown.

This sequence was found in an adult in good health. The sample here was peripheral blood, taken on day 0 of AZD1222 vaccination. The chain has TRBV7-3 and TRBJ2-4; D unclear. DNA for the CDR3: TGTGCCAGCAGCTTAACCCCCGGCGGCATTCAGTACTTC. Its translation: CASSLTPGGIQYF.